The 28 T cell receptor beta chains presented below share a single source sample, sequenced in a study of cytomegalovirus exposure and HLA in healthy donors. The PCR was carried out with 60 Vbeta primers and 13 Jbeta primers. Only in-frame clones appear in the TCRdb table, and some are missing; sequencing was by immunoSEQ multiplex PCR. The table records around 150,000 clones, about three quarters of them present only once. Specimen: PBMCs. Every receptor here comes from a man aged 35 to 55 in good health and CMV-seropositive.

This clone was observed once. The V and J genes are TRBV6-1 and TRBJ2-5, with TRBD2 matching over 10 bases. The CDR3 is 15 residues long. The germline CDR1 and CDR2 sequences are MNHNS and SASEGT. V shed 1 base and J 7 bases; nucleotides not matched to a gene: 6. The DNA for the CDR3 is TGTGCCAGCAGTGAAGACGTAGCGGGGGGCTTGACCCAGTACTTC. Residues: CASSEDVAGGLTQYF.

This sequence joins TRBV5-6 and TRBJ1-1; D gene uncertain. The CDR3 runs to 13 residues. Germline CDR1 and CDR2: SGHDT and YYEEEE. With 5 bases removed from V and 7 bases from J, the gap between germline ends came to 15 bases. The CDR3 sequence: CASRGGDWGEAFF. The CDR3 region has the DNA TGTGCCAGCAGGGGCGGGGATTGGGGTGAAGCTTTCTTT.

The CDR3 here is CASRLGQGTLRSNQPQHF. CDR3 bases: TGTGCCAGCAGATTAGGACAGGGGACGCTTCGGAGCAATCAGCCCCAGCATTTT. The chain recombines TRBV6-4 with TRBJ1-5; TRBD1 matches at 9 bases. The CDR3 has 18 amino acids. V was pared by 6 bases and J by 1 base, with 13 bases of the junction left unmatched. Germline assignment: CDR1 MRHNA and CDR2 SNTAGT.

This rearrangement joins TRBV29-1 to TRBJ1-4; D is possibly TRBD1 (5 bases). This CDR3 has 12 residues. V lost 6 bases, J lost 7 bases, and 12 bases lay in between. Per the germline V gene, CDR1 is SQVTM and CDR2 is ANQGSEA. The CDR3 spells CSVGGGGEKLFF. DNA of the CDR3: TGCAGCGTGGGCGGGGGAGGTGAAAAACTGTTTTTT.

This clone has more than one count but fewer than ten. The chain is built from TRBV28 and TRBJ1-2, with 8 bases identical to TRBD1. The CDR3 sequence is 15 residues long. Germline lookup yields CDR1 MDHEN and CDR2 SYDVKM. V was pared by 4 bases and J by 8 bases, with 12 bases of the junction left unmatched. CDR3 in DNA: TGTGCCAGCAGTTCCCGACAGGGCCCAGGGGGCGGCTACACCTTC. Protein: CASSSRQGPGGGYTF.

The chain couples TRBV4-3 to TRBJ2-2; D is possibly TRBD2 (6 bases). Trimming stripped 1 base from V and 1 base from J, with 13 bases between. This CDR3 contains 17 residues. Germline CDR1 reads LGHNA; CDR2 reads YSLEER. In DNA form, the CDR3 reads TGCGCCAGCAGCCAAGGGGCTAGCGCCCTGAACACCGGGGAGCTGTTTTTT. It specifies CASSQGASALNTGELFF.

This clone has a handful of counts. The CDR3 nucleotides are TGTGCCAGCAGTCAGGGGGCGCACGAAAAACTGTTTTTT. The encoded protein is CASSQGAHEKLFF. The J gene is TRBJ1-4, the V gene TRBV6-5; 8 bases map to TRBD1. The CDR3 extends over 13 amino acids. The V gene's germline CDR1 is MNHEY and CDR2 SVGAGI. J gave up 8 bases and V 5 bases, and 4 bases lay outside the gene matches.

The rearrangement links TRBV7-9 to TRBJ1-2; the D gene is possibly TRBD1 (6 bases). The germline V gene encodes CDR1 SEHNR and CDR2 FQNEAQ (reference sequence). This CDR3 is 18 amino acids long. V shed 4 bases and J shed 0 bases, with 21 bases lying between them. This chain's CDR3 is CASSSRGGHKTSNYGYTF. The CDR3 DNA is TGTGCCAGCAGCTCTAGGGGGGGGCACAAGACTTCTAACTATGGCTACACCTTC.

The V gene is TRBV19, the J gene TRBJ1-1; TRBD1 matches at 7 bases. With V trimmed by 7 bases and J by 1 base, 9 bases remained unmatched. The CDR3 runs 15 residues. The germline V gene encodes CDR1 LNHDA and CDR2 SQIVND (reference sequence). CDR3 nucleotides: TGTGCCAGTACGGCGACCGGGACAGCGAACACTGAAGCTTTCTTT. Protein sequence: CASTATGTANTEAFF.

This sequence joins TRBV7-6 and TRBJ2-7; 7 positions match TRBD2. Germline CDR1 is SGHVS and CDR2 is FNYEAQ. V lost 2 bases and J lost 4; bases outside the gene matches: 2. The length of the CDR3 is 13 residues. CDR3 residues: CASSLREAYEQYF. CDR3 DNA: TGTGCCAGCAGCTTACGGGAGGCTTACGAGCAGTACTTC.

The chain combines TRBV7-2 with TRBJ1-2, with D possibly matching TRBD1 (6 bases). The V end lost 2 bases, the J end lost 13 bases, and 17 bases lay between the germline ends. Germline assignment: CDR1 SGHTA and CDR2 FQGNSA. CDR3 length: 13 residues. The CDR3 spells CASSLTSQGSGTF. The CDR3 coding sequence is TGTGCCAGCAGCTTAACTAGTCAGGGGTCGGGCACCTTC.

J is TRBJ1-2 and V is TRBV10-3, with 8 positions matching TRBD1. This CDR3 has 16 amino acids. Germline lookup yields CDR1 ENHRY and CDR2 SYGVKD. The V and J ends lost 1 base and 4 bases, in that order; junction bases with no gene match: 8. CDR3 in DNA: TGTGCCATCAGTGAGTACCCAGGGGGCGTCCCCTATGGCTACACCTTC. It translates to CAISEYPGGVPYGYTF.

Turning to this clone: An end of the junction does not agree with germline; a read error may underlie this. J is TRBJ1-2 and V is TRBV7-7; D gene unclear. Germline values: CDR1 SSHAT, CDR2 FNYEAQ (reference sequence). This CDR3 region has 10 residues. The CDR3 region is CASSPVIDTF. CDR3 DNA sequence: TGTGCTAGCAGCCCAGTCATCGACACCTTC.

This clone was observed a single time. This chain links TRBV28 with TRBJ2-4, with D tentatively TRBD2 (5 bases). V was trimmed by 3 bases and J by 10 bases, leaving 16 bases between them. The germline gives CDR1 MDHEN, CDR2 SYDVKM. The CDR3 totals 14 residues. CDR3 region: CASSLAGVVGIQYF. The CDR3, as DNA: TGTGCCAGCAGTTTGGCCGGGGTAGTAGGGATTCAGTACTTC.

The gene calls are TRBV7-2 and TRBJ1-1, with a possible D match to TRBD1 (6 bases). The V gene lost 8 bases and the J gene lost 6 bases, with 19 bases spanning the gap. Germline V gene lookup returns CDR1 SGHTA and CDR2 FQGNSA. The CDR3 is 14 amino acids. CDR3 sequence reads: CASLTRPGAAEAFF. Written as DNA, the CDR3 is TGTGCCAGCCTTACCCGGCCAGGGGCGGCTGAAGCTTTCTTT. Drawing the rest from reference TRBV7-2 and TRBJ1-1, the complete variable domain is GAGVSQSPSNKVTEKGKDVELRCDPISGHTALYWYRQSLGQGLEFLIYFQGNSAPDKSGLPSDRFSAERTGGSVSTLTIQRTQQEDSAVYLCASLTRPGAAEAFFGQGTRLTVV.

The chain couples TRBV7-9 to TRBJ1-4; 7 nucleotides line up with TRBD1. Trimming took 5 bases from V and 6 from J; bases not matched to a gene: 3. Germline V gene sequence: CDR1 SEHNR, CDR2 FQNEAQ (reference sequence). The CDR3 is 13 amino acids. The CDR3: CASSVDRDEKLFF. The CDR3 region has the DNA TGTGCCAGCAGCGTTGACAGGGATGAAAAACTGTTTTTT. The whole variable domain, filled in from reference TRBV7-9 and TRBJ1-4, reads DTGVSQNPRHKITKRGQNVTFRCDPISEHNRLYWYRQTLGQGPEFLTYFQNEAQLEKSRLLSDRFSAERPKGSFSTLEIQRTEQGDSAMYLCASSVDRDEKLFFGSGTQLSVL.

This clone is a singleton in its sample. The chain has TRBV19 and TRBJ1-4; no reliable D call. CDR1 is LNHDA and CDR2 is SQIVND in the germline V gene (reference sequence). V was cut by 0 bases and J by 3 bases, with 8 bases left in between. The CDR3 sequence is 15 residues long. The CDR3 sequence: CASSIDLAANEKLFF. The CDR3 DNA reads as TGTGCCAGTAGTATAGATCTGGCAGCTAATGAAAAACTGTTTTTT.

The chain carries TRBV4-3 and TRBJ2-7; D unclear. V lost 0 bases to trimming and J lost 3 bases, with 9 bases between them. The CDR3 sequence is 14 residues long. Germline CDR1 LGHNA, CDR2 YSLEER. Written as DNA, the CDR3 is TGCGCCAGCAGCCAAGATAGTCTGAGCTACGAGCAGTACTTC. The encoded protein is CASSQDSLSYEQYF.

The count of this clone is one. The chain carries TRBV7-8 and TRBJ2-1, with D possibly being TRBD1 (5 bases). This CDR3 is built from 14 residues. Trimming pared 5 bases from V and 4 bases from J, leaving 12 bases between. The V gene's germline CDR1 is SGHVS and CDR2 FQNEAQ. Written as DNA, the CDR3 is TGTGCCAGCAGCACCCAGACAGAATACAATGAGCAGTTCTTC. It encodes CASSTQTEYNEQFF.

The chain joins TRBV2 to TRBJ1-5; D is possibly TRBD1 (5 bases). The CDR3 loop spans 15 amino acids. Trimming stripped 5 bases from V and 4 bases from J, with 15 bases between. In germline, CDR1 is SNHLY, CDR2 FYNNEI. The CDR3 sequence: CASSWGFGGNQPQHF. CDR3 nucleotides: TGTGCCAGCAGTTGGGGCTTTGGGGGGAATCAGCCCCAGCATTTT.

The V call is TRBV9, the J call TRBJ1-5, with D perhaps TRBD1 (5 bases). The CDR3 length is 14 residues. Germline loops: CDR1 SGDLS, CDR2 YYNGEE. Trimming removed 0 bases at V and 2 bases at J, with 6 bases between. Written as DNA, the CDR3 is TGTGCCAGCAGCGTAGGGGGGGGCAATCAGCCCCAGCATTTT. Encoded protein: CASSVGGGNQPQHF. The full variable domain, rest sourced from reference TRBV9 and TRBJ1-5, is DSGVTQTPKHLITATGQRVTLRCSPRSGDLSVYWYQQSLDQGLQFLIQYYNGEERAKGNILERFSAQQFPDLHSELNLSSLELGDSALYFCASSVGGGNQPQHFGDGTRLSIL.

V is TRBV18 and J is TRBJ1-2; D uncertain. The CDR3 sequence is 18 residues long. CDR1 KGHSH and CDR2 LQKENI come from the germline V gene. V was pared by 0 bases and J by 10 bases, with 27 bases between. CDR3 nucleotides: TGTGCCAGCTCACCACCTAAACGGGGTCGGAGAGCAATTGAGGACTACACCTTC. Its protein product is CASSPPKRGRRAIEDYTF.

This chain links TRBV7-9 with TRBJ2-5, with no clear D. The CDR3 runs 13 residues. V lost 2 bases and J lost 2, with 6 bases in between. The germline CDR1 and CDR2 sequences are SEHNR and FQNEAQ (reference sequence). The CDR3 DNA sequence: TGTGCCAGCAGCTTAATCGGGCAAGAGACCCAGTACTTC. This encodes CASSLIGQETQYF.

CDR3 DNA: TGTGCCAGCAGCCGATCGGGACAGGGTCCCCTTGGCTACACCTTC. This codes for CASSRSGQGPLGYTF. V is TRBV5-4 and J is TRBJ1-2; 9 positions agree with TRBD1. The V and J ends lost 4 bases and 7 bases, in that order; junction bases with no gene match: 11. The CDR3 has 15 residues. From germline, CDR1 is SGHNT and CDR2 YYREEE (reference sequence).

In DNA form, the CDR3 reads TGTGCCAGCAGTGAAATAGGGGGGGGTCAGCCCCAGCATTTT. Translated, it gives CASSEIGGGQPQHF. The chain recombines TRBV25-1 with TRBJ1-5; TRBD1 might be the D (6 bases). The CDR3 length is 14 residues. Germline loops: CDR1 MGHDK, CDR2 SYGVNS. V gave up 2 bases and J gave up 6 bases, with 11 bases separating them. Based on the CDR3 plus reference TRBV25-1 and TRBJ1-5, the full variable domain is EADIYQTPRYLVIGTGKKITLECSQTMGHDKMYWYQQDPGMELHLIHYSYGVNSTEKGDLSSESTVSRIRTEHFPLTLESARPSHTSQYLCASSEIGGGQPQHFGDGTRLSIL.

The rearrangement joins TRBV27 to TRBJ1-1; the D gene is possibly TRBD1 (5 bases). The germline CDR1 and CDR2 sequences are MNHEY and SMNVEV (reference sequence). V lost 3 bases and J 7 bases, leaving 18 bases between the germline ends. The CDR3 length is 15 residues. DNA for the CDR3: TGTGCCAGCAGTTTCACCTCCTTGAGGCAGGGTGAAGCTTTCTTT. It yields the protein CASSFTSLRQGEAFF.

This clone was detected only once. This chain connects TRBV19 to TRBJ1-6; D is perhaps TRBD1 (5 bases). The CDR3 loop spans 15 amino acids. Trimming stripped 3 bases from V and 10 bases from J, with 16 bases between. Germline CDR1 and CDR2: LNHDA and SQIVND (reference sequence). The CDR3 DNA follows: TGTGCCAGTAGTATTTCAGACAGCAGTAGGTCACCCCTCCACTTT. It is translated as CASSISDSSRSPLHF.

V usage is TRBV19 and J usage is TRBJ2-1, with a possible D match to TRBD1 (5 bases). Germline V gene sequence: CDR1 LNHDA, CDR2 SQIVND (reference sequence). This CDR3 region has 14 residues. Trimming cost V 3 bases and J 1 base, with 7 bases left between them. The DNA for the CDR3 is TGTGCCAGTAGTATCGACAGATCCTACAATGAGCAGTTCTTC. Translation gives CASSIDRSYNEQFF. Full variable domain (rest looked up from reference TRBV19 and TRBJ2-1): DGGITQSPKYLFRKEGQNVTLSCEQNLNHDAMYWYRQDPGQGLRLIYYSQIVNDFQKGDIAEGYSVSREKKESFPLTVTSAQKNPTAFYLCASSIDRSYNEQFFGPGTRLTVL.